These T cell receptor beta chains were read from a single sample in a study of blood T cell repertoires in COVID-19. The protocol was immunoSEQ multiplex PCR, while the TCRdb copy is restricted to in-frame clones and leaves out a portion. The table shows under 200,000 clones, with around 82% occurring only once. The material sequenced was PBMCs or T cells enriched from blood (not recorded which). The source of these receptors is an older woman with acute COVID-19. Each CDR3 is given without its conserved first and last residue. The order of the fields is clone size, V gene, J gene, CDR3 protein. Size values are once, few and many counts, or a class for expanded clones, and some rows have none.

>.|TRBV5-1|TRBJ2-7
ASSLEFGYEQY
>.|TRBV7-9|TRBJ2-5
ASSWVSMAGRVLETQY
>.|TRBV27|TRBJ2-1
ASSFPSEREGNEQF
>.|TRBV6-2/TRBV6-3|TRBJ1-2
ASSTGERGYT
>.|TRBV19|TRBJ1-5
ASSVDRGQPQH
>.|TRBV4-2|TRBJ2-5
ASSQIPPQSGRTQY
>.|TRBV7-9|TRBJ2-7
ASNPGLANSEQY
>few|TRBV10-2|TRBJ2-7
ASRESPTGADEQY
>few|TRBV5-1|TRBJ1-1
ASSLYGRNTEAF
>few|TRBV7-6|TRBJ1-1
ASSLRQGETEAF
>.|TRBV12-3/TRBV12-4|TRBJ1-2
ASSFPGTYGYT
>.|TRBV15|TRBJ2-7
ATSRELGQNYEQY
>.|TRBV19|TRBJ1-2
ASSISSGDRYGYT
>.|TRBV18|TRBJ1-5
ASSLGTVVNQPQH
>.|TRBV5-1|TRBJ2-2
ASSLGDRPSNTGELF
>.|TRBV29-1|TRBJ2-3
SDAGDTDTQY
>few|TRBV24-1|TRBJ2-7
AATGTSGSSYEQY
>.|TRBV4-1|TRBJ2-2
ASSQVSSGVINTGELF
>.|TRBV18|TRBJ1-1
ASSQGADTEAF
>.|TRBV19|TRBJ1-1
ASSVTGVGTEAF
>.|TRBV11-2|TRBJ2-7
ASSLGVYEQY
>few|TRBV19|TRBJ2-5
ASQRQGITETQY
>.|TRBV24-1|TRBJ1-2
ATNPGQGGGYT
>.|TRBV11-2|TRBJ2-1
ASSPGQSFIEQF
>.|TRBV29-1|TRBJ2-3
SVPGTSGRFTDTQY
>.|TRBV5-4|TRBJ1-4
ASSARDRLNEKLF
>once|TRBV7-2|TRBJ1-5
ASSLKAEVAQH
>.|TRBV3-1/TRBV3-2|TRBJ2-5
ASSHISGRAFETQY
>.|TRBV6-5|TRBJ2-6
ASSYGTTGANVLT
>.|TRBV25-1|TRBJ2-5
ASSDLEAGSQTQY
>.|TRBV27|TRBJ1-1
ASNPGGGKFEAF
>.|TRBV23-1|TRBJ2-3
ASSQLAGWFFTDTQY
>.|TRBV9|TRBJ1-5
ASSVGQGNNQPQH
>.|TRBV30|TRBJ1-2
AWSARDRASDGYT
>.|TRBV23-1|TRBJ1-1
ASPGGSEAF
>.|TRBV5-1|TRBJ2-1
ASKAGVYNEQF
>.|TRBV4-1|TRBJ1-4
ASSQAGDATNEKLF
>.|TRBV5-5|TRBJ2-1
ASSFPGEISYNEQF
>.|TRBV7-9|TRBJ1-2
ASRQYNYGYT
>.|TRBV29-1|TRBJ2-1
SAGLAGSYNEQF